This T cell receptor (beta chain) is from a study of T cell changes during pregnancy in multiple sclerosis. In germline, CDR1 is SEHNR, CDR2 FQNEAQ (reference sequence). This CDR3 is 15 amino acids long. Trimming cost V 1 base and J 5 bases; bases outside gene matches: 5. Clones were sequenced by immunoSEQ multiplex PCR, and TCRdb holds only the in-frame ones, with some missing. In the table there are 40,000 to 50,000 clones, around 93% of which are singletons. This chain connects TRBV7-9 to TRBJ2-1, with 7 nucleotides matching TRBD2. The sample here was CD8+ T cells from peripheral blood mononuclear cells, taken in the first trimester of pregnancy. This TCR was recovered from a female donor with multiple sclerosis, enrolled in a pregnancy study. The CDR3 DNA reads TGTGCCAGCAGCTTAGAGGCGGGAGTAAACAATGAGCAGTTCTTC. Amino acid sequence: CASSLEAGVNNEQFF.